This T cell receptor (beta chain) emerged from a study of blood T cell repertoires in COVID-19. V lost 5 bases and J lost 4, with 5 bases in between. The germline CDR1 and CDR2 sequences are SGHAT and FQNNGV. The CDR3 spans 11 residues. This table comes from immunoSEQ multiplex PCR, and its TCRdb copy is limited to in-frame clones, with some not included. The sample lists about 100,000 clones; approximately 93% were seen once. This chain connects TRBV11-2 to TRBJ1-2; no definite D call. The sequencing input was peripheral blood. The TCR originated in a man in his forties or fifties with active COVID-19. CDR3 amino acids: CASSGRYGYTF. The CDR3 nucleotides read TGTGCCAGCAGCGGCCGCTATGGCTACACCTTC.